This record covers a single T cell receptor beta chain. This clonotype showed up many times. Its antigen target is currently unknown. The input lacks base qualities; no much larger clone sits a single base away. Two rounds of multiplex PCR on genomic DNA were used to amplify the TCR beta CDR3 region. In the first round of PCR, primers specific to each TRBV and TRBJ gene were used, and the primer sequences are filed in Chinese patent CN105087789A. The second PCR round used universal primers. The Roche High Pure PCR Template Preparation Kit was used to extract genomic DNA from the frozen PBMCs. Paired-end sequencing with 151 bp reads was performed on the libraries using an Illumina HiSeq 3000. The original methods were these. CutAdapt was used to remove raw reads lacking the multiplex PCR primer sequences. Using PEAR, the high-quality paired reads were merged into contigs. By aligning each contig to reference sequences, MiXCR assigned the TRB V, D and J gene segments to that contig. To remove sequencing errors, CDR3 sequences were clustered according to base quality and sequence similarity. Diversity was calculated as Shannon entropy divided by the natural log of the number of productive TCR sequences. Clonality was defined as one minus Shannon entropy divided by the natural log of the number of unique clonotypes. Progression-free survival cut-offs for repertoire metrics were chosen using the Youden index of ROC curves, with analyses run in R 3.5.3. The public reads were reanalyzed by TCRdb: fastp trimming at Q25, MiXCR alignment, in-frame beta chains only. When rows share a CDR3 protein, they turn into one entry using the most common DNA and genes. TCRdb assigned the V and J calls; the authors' analysis was not used. The sample has around 30,000 distinct CDR3 sequences on record, around 30% of them singletons. 25% to 30% of the sample comes from the top ten.

The sample originates from a study of prognosis after radiotherapy for stage I lung cancer (TCRdb year 2021). Some background on the complete study: Between April 2018 and 2019, approximately 20 stage I NSCLC patients were enrolled in Nanjing, China. Of the enrolled patients, about 15 had newly diagnosed primary stage I lung tumors, while roughly 5 had oligometastatic NSCLC following surgical resection of the primary tumor. Every patient was regarded as medically inoperable, because of comorbidities in more than 10 cases and refusal of surgery in 6 or 7 cases. The cohort was made up of under 15 men and about 6 women, with a median age of about 74 years and an age range of 53 to 84 years. Tumor histology was squamous cell carcinoma in seven or eight patients and adenocarcinoma in some 12. SBRT was delivered in 3 to 5 fractions with a biologically effective dose of at least 100 Gy, and image-guided IMRT or VMAT was used for delivery. SBRT was not combined with any concurrent therapy in any patient. Distant metastases were developed by four of the 19 patients after SBRT, at a median of around seven months, whereas no significant progression was observed in the other 15 patients. This study profiled peripheral blood TCR beta repertoires from stage I NSCLC patients before and after stereotactic body radiotherapy and linked the repertoires to distant failure. A total of 40 or so blood samples from approximately 19 patients were sequenced, with one sample obtained before and one obtained after SBRT for each patient. Paper-wide results and their limitations: Limitations of the study included a small cohort and short follow-up, and the study findings need independent validation. After SBRT, the number of unique TCR clones decreased (median roughly 9,500 before versus about 6,900 after; Wilcoxon paired P=0.011). Post-SBRT Shannon entropy and its change from baseline were lower in patients who developed distant metastases; baseline Shannon entropy was not associated with metastases. TRBV and TRBJ usage frequencies reportedly differed by metastasis status, in two V genes at baseline and in roughly 9 V and two J genes after SBRT. No determination of tumor specificity was made for expanded TCR clones. None of the reported P values were adjusted for multiple comparisons.

All patients had node-negative disease on CT and PET/CT, and none had a history of other malignancies or prior chemotherapy or radiotherapy. At each of two time points, approximately 5.9 milliliters of peripheral venous blood were collected into EDTA tubes. PBMCs were isolated by Ficoll-Paque Plus density-gradient centrifugation. Samples were stored at -80°C immediately after collection until analysis. A distance of 6 bases separates the germline ends of V and J, which lose 3 bases and 7 bases respectively. The CDR3 sequence holds 10 residues, the cysteine and phenylalanine included. Left in the record is the CDR3 DNA by itself, 30 bases read in frame from the first base. Per the germline V gene, SQVTM is the CDR1 and ANQGSEA is the CDR2.

The sample in question was PBMCs, obtained before or after stereotactic body radiation therapy (not recorded which). The rearranged chain carries TRBV29-1 and TRBJ1-2, with TRBD1 perhaps the D gene, on 5 matching bases. The receptor's source is a donor over 45 with non-small cell lung cancer. The CDR3 protein is CSVEGPGYTF. The bases are TGCAGCGTTGAGGGGCCTGGCTACACCTTC.